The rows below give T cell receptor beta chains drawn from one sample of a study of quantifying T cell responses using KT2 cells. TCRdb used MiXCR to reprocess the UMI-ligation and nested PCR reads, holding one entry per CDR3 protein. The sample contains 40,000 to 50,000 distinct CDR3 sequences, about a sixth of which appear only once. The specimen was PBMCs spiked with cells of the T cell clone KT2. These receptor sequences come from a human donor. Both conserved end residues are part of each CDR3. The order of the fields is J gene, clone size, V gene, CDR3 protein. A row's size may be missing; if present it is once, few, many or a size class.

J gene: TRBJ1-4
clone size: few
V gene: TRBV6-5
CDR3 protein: CASSSQQGDEKLFF

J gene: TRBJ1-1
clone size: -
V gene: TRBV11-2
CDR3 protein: CASSLRGSGEFTEAFF

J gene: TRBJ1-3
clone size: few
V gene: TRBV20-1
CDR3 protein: CSARDVRDPGNTIYF

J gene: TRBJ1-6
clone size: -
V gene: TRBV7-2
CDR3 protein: CASSFSRRNSPLHF

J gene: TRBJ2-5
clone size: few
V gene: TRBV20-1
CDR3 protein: CSARVGGQGPPETQYF

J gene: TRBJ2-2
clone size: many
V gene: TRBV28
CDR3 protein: CASSFLYTGELFF

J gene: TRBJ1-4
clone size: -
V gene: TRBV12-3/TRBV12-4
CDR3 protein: CASSLVEKLFF

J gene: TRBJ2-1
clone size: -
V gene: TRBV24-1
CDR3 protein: CATSDPRGVGKNEQFF

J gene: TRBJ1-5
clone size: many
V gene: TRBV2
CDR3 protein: CASSEDSSGGQPQHF

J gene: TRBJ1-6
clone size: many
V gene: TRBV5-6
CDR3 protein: CASSYYAGAASPLHF

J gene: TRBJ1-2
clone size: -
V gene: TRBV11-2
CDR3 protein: CASSSGPNLGGYTF

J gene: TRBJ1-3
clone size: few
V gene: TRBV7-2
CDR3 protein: CASSLAVSLRNTIYF

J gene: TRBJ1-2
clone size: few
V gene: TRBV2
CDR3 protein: CASSDQGLGGYTF

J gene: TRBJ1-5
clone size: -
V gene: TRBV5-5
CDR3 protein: CASSWDRRSNQPQHF

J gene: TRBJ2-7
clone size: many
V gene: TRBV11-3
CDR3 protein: CASSRSQWGEEVYEQYF

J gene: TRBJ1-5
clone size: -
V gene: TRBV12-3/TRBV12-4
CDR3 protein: CASSFGTSNQPQHF

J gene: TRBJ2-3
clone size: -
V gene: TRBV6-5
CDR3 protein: CASSYRLAGVDTQYF

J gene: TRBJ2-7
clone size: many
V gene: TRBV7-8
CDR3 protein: CASSFSGRADYEQYF

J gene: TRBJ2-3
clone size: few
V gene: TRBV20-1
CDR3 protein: CSASKAAPTDTQYF

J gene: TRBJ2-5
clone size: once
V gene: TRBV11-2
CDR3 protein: CASSTWTAALEQETQNF

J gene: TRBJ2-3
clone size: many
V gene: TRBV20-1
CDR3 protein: CSAREVVWATDTQYF

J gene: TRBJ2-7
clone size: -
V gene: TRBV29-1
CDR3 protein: CSVGEASHYEQYF

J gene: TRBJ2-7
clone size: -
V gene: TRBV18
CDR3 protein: CASSPSLYSSGRPSYEQYF

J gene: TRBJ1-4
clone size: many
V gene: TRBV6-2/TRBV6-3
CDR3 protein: CASRIAGRTNEKLFF

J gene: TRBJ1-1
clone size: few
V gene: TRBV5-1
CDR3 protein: CASLGRRGTEAFF

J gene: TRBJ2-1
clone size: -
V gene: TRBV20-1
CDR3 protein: CSARGLAGHDEQFF

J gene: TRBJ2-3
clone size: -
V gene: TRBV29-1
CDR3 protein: CSERKLGTQYF

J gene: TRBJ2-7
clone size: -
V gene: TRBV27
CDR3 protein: CASRPGTGTGEQYF

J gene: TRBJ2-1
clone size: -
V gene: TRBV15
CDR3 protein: CATSGLTSGGAAGSFEQFF

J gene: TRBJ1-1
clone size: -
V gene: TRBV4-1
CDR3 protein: CASSPPEGAGRLGDTEAFF

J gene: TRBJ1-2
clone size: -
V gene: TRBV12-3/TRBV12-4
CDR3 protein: CASSLTGFGYTF

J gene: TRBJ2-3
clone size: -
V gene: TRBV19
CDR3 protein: CASSIAGEAGGDTQYF

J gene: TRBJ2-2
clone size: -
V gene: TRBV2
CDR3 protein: CASSQAGGLNTGELFF

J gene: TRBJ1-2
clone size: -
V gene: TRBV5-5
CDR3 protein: CASRRDREYGYTF

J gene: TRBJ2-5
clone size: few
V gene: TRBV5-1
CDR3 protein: CASSSGQQETQYF

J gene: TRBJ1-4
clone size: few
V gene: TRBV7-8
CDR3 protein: CASNGATNEKLFF

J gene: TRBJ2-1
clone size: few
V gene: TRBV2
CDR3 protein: CASSVLAGGDYNEQFF

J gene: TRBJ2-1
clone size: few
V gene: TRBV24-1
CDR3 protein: CATSEKLAGGRKGYNEQFF

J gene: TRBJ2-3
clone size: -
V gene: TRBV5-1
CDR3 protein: CASSLMGQDTQYF

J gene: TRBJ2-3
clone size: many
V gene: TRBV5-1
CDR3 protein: CASSLAASGRLPSTDTQYF

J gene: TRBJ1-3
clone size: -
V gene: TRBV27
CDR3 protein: CASSSQGPGNTIYF

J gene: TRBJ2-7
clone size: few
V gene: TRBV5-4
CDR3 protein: CASSFGAARGRDEQYF

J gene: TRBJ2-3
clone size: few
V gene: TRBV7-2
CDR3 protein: CASSLAGISSSTDTQYF

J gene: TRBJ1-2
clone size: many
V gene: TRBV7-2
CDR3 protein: CASSSGQVAYGYTF

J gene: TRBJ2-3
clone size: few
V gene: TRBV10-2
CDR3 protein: CASGLISPADTQYF

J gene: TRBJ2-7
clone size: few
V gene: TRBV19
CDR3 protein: CASSVGTGEYEQYF

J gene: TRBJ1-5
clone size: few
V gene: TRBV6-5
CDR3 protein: CASWRSGRVDQPQHF

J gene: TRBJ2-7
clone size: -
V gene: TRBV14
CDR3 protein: CASSQGSGTYEQYF

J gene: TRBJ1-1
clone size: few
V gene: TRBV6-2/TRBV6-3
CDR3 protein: CASSDVRGTEAFF

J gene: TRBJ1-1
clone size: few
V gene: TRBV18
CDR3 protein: CASSPRGLGTEAFF

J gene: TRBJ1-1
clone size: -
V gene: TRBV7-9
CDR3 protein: CASSFQQGAGDTEAFF

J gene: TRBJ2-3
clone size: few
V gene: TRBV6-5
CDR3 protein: CASSYGDGSTDTQYF

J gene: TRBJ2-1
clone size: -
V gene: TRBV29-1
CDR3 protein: CSVLGGFF

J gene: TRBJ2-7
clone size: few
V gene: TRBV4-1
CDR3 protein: CASSQRGVDSYEQYF

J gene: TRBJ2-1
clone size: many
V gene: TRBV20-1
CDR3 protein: CSAPARDSIITSYNEQFF

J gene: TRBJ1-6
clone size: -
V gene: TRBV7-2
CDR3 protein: CASSPTIDSPLHF

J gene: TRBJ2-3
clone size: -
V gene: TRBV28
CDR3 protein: CASSPLQDFDITDTQYF

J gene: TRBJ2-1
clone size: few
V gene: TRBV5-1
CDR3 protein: CASSLEVTSWGLESTEQFF